The clone carrying this T cell receptor (beta chain) was seen repeatedly, ten times or more. Its matching antigen is unknown. Molecular barcoded adaptors covering alpha/delta and beta/gamma chains were used on about 390 ng RNA. TCRdb fed the reads into MiXCR, producing one record per CDR3 protein. The repertoire holds about 28,000 distinct CDR3 sequences, about an eighth seen once, with over 35% in the top ten. The V and J ends lost 1 base and 5 bases respectively, with 13 bases between them. Germline V gives CDR1 SGHTA, CDR2 FQGNSA. The CDR3 totals 15 residues. The source of the sample is a study of read filtering for tumor transcriptome and immune sequencing. Study observations and caveats: RNA-seq captured clonotypes less deeply and reliably than IR-seq. Without single-read clonotypes, shared clonotype proportions correlated more between IR-seq and RNA-seq.

Sequences were obtained from a population of CD138-negative cells sorted from bone marrow. The TCR was taken from a donor at least 40 years old with multiple myeloma. The V call is TRBV7-2, the J call TRBJ2-3, with D possibly TRBD2 on 6 matching bases. CDR3 sequence: CASSLVAAGLDTQYF. CDR3 in DNA: TGTGCCAGCAGCTTAGTGGCTGCGGGACTAGATACGCAGTATTTT.